This TCR beta chain was sequenced in a study of blood T cell repertoires in COVID-19. Across the whole study: The samples span acute and convalescent COVID-19 from the United States, Italy and Spain. Sources were T cells, B-cell-depleted T cells, or PBMCs; the material itself was cDNA or gDNA.

As processed by the authors: Reference gene primer amplification gave estimated nucleated cell counts. Profiled with immunoSEQ multiplex PCR; TCRdb holds only in-frame clones, not every one. For V, J and clone size, that table is used; D and trimming come from the DNA. The profile shows around 280,000 clones, around 90% of them singletons. The CDR3 has 15 amino acids. V trimming: 3 bases; J trimming: 3 bases; junction bases outside the gene matches: 6. The germline V gene has CDR1 LGHNA and CDR2 YNFKEQ. The source of this sequence is a man aged 65 to 79 with acute or convalescent COVID-19. Sequenced: peripheral blood. The V call is TRBV4-2, the J call TRBJ2-7; 9 bases are shared with TRBD1. The CDR3 DNA reads TGTGCCAGCAGCCACGGGGCGGGACAGGGCTACGAGCAGTACTTC. This encodes CASSHGAGQGYEQYF.